Presented here are 19 T cell receptor beta chains from one specimen sequenced in a study of blood T cell repertoires in COVID-19. Repertoires were generated with immunoSEQ multiplex PCR, while TCRdb's copy carries only in-frame clones and drops some. The data show fewer than 85,000 clones, about 90% seen once. The sequenced sample was peripheral blood. Source of these receptors: a man over 45 with active COVID-19.

Comment on this clone: At the DNA level, this CDR3 is encoded by other sequences in the same sample as well. The V call is TRBV2, the J call TRBJ1-2; weak D call: TRBD1 (5 bases). Looked up from germline, CDR1 is SNHLY and CDR2 is FYNNEI. This CDR3 comprises 13 residues. V lost 6 bases and J lost 3, with 11 bases in between. The CDR3 bases are TGTGCCAGCAGGGGGGACTCCGACTATGGCTACACCTTC. As protein: CASRGDSDYGYTF.

The chain employs TRBV5-5 and TRBJ1-6; no clear D gene. Germline CDR1 SGHKS, CDR2 YYEKEE (reference sequence). This CDR3 is 15 amino acids long. V was cut by 0 bases and J by 9 bases, with 13 bases left in between. The CDR3 nucleotides are TGTGCCAGCAGCTTGGGGGTAGGAGAGGCTTCACCCCTCCACTTT. It specifies CASSLGVGEASPLHF.

CDR3: CASSLGAQGNREKLFF. The DNA of the CDR3 is TGTGCCAGCAGTTTAGGTGCGCAGGGGAATAGGGAAAAACTGTTTTTT. The rearrangement uses TRBV28 and TRBJ1-4, with D maybe TRBD1 (6 bases). Trimming took off 2 bases at V and 8 bases at J, with 18 bases between the two ends. From germline, CDR1 is MDHEN and CDR2 SYDVKM. The length of the CDR3 is 16 residues.

The chain has TRBV9 and TRBJ2-7, with 14 bases that match TRBD2. CDR3 size: 16 residues. Trimming removed 4 bases from V and 6 bases from J; junction bases left unmatched: 9. Germline CDR1 reads SGDLS; CDR2 reads YYNGEE. CDR3 bases: TGTGCCAGCAGCCGCGAGGGACTAGCGGGAGTAAGCGAGCAGTACTTC. It yields the protein CASSREGLAGVSEQYF. Full variable domain (outside the CDR3, taken from reference TRBV9 and TRBJ2-7): DSGVTQTPKHLITATGQRVTLRCSPRSGDLSVYWYQQSLDQGLQFLIQYYNGEERAKGNILERFSAQQFPDLHSELNLSSLELGDSALYFCASSREGLAGVSEQYFGPGTRLTVT.

This clone appeared once. The chain has TRBV7-9 and TRBJ2-2; 8 bases fit TRBD1. Looked up from germline, CDR1 is SEHNR and CDR2 is FQNEAQ (reference sequence). CDR3 length: 16 amino acids. The V gene end was trimmed by 6 bases and the J gene end by 2 bases; junction bases not matched to a gene: 8. The CDR3 bases are TGTGCCAGCAGTGCAATCCCAGGGGGCAACACCGGGGAGCTGTTTTTT. Encoded protein: CASSAIPGGNTGELFF.

The genes are TRBV5-1 and TRBJ2-1, with D possibly matching TRBD1 (7 bases). Trimming stripped 4 bases from V and 8 bases from J, with 16 bases between. From germline, CDR1 is SGHRS and CDR2 YFSETQ. The CDR3 length is 14 residues. The CDR3 region is CASSLAGGRDEQFF. The CDR3, as DNA: TGCGCCAGCAGCCTTGCAGGGGGGCGCGATGAGCAGTTCTTC. Variable domain in full (rest from reference TRBV5-1 and TRBJ2-1): KAGVTQTPRYLIKTRGQQVTLSCSPISGHRSVSWYQQTPGQGLQFLFEYFSETQRNKGNFPGRFSGRQFSNSRSEMNVSTLELGDSALYLCASSLAGGRDEQFFGPGTRLTVL.

The chain has TRBV27 and TRBJ1-2; 10 nucleotides line up with TRBD1. Germline V CDR1 and CDR2: MNHEY, SMNVEV (reference sequence). Losses at the gene ends were 6 bases for V and 5 bases for J; bases not matched to a gene: 6. CDR3 length: 14 amino acids. This chain's CDR3 is CASRDRGLGYGYTF. The CDR3 coding sequence is TGTGCCAGCAGAGACAGGGGGCTCGGGTATGGCTACACCTTC.

The CDR3 nucleotides read TGCGCCAGCAGCCACAGGACCGAACAGGGGAGGACCTATGGCTACACCTTC. Residues: CASSHRTEQGRTYGYTF. The chain has TRBV4-1 and TRBJ1-2; 7 bases match TRBD1. Germline trimming cut 3 bases from V and 4 bases from J; bases unmatched to any gene: 14. Germline lookup yields CDR1 MGHRA and CDR2 YSYEKL. This CDR3 comprises 17 residues.

The chain joins TRBV10-3 to TRBJ1-1, with unresolved D. The ends were cut back, 4 bases at V and 6 bases at J, with 12 bases in the middle. The germline gives CDR1 ENHRY, CDR2 SYGVKD. The CDR3 consists of 13 residues. CDR3 loop: CAISGDLGAEAFF. CDR3 sequence (DNA): TGTGCCATCAGTGGAGACTTAGGCGCTGAAGCTTTCTTT.

This clone was observed a few times. The chain recombines TRBV7-9 with TRBJ1-1; the match to TRBD1 covers 9 bases. The CDR3 has 12 residues. J was trimmed by 7 bases and V by 5 bases; bases with no gene match: 2. Germline values: CDR1 SEHNR, CDR2 FQNEAQ (reference sequence). The CDR3 here is CASSRDRVEAFF. The CDR3 DNA reads TGTGCCAGCAGCCGGGACAGGGTTGAAGCTTTCTTT. Filled out from reference TRBV7-9 and TRBJ1-1, the complete variable domain reads DTGVSQNPRHKITKRGQNVTFRCDPISEHNRLYWYRQTLGQGPEFLTYFQNEAQLEKSRLLSDRFSAERPKGSFSTLEIQRTEQGDSAMYLCASSRDRVEAFFGQGTRLTVV.

The chain is built from TRBV30 and TRBJ2-1; the D gene is possibly TRBD2 (7 bases). V was shortened by 0 bases and J by 9 bases, with 15 bases between the two germline ends. In germline, CDR1 is GTSNPN, CDR2 SVGIG (reference sequence). The CDR3 extends over 14 amino acids. The CDR3 sequence is CAWSVGGPEREQFF. CDR3 sequence (DNA): TGTGCCTGGAGTGTCGGGGGGCCGGAGCGTGAGCAGTTCTTC.

This chain uses TRBV15 with TRBJ2-7, with D perhaps TRBD1 (6 bases). The CDR3 has 16 residues. Trimming took 0 bases from V and 0 from J, leaving 12 bases between them. Germline CDR1 is LNHNV and CDR2 is YYDKDF (reference sequence). In nucleotides, the CDR3 is TGTGCCACCAGCAGAGAGGGGGCGGACCGCTCCTACGAGCAGTACTTC. As protein: CATSREGADRSYEQYF.

The chain recombines TRBV27 with TRBJ2-3; 10 bases are a match to TRBD1. The CDR3 covers 17 residues. J was trimmed by 2 bases and V by 2 bases; bases with no gene match: 7. The germline gives CDR1 MNHEY, CDR2 SMNVEV (reference sequence). The CDR3 protein is CASSLDGTGDNTDTQYF. The CDR3 DNA is TGTGCCAGCAGTTTAGACGGGACAGGGGACAACACAGATACGCAGTATTTT.

This clone is termed medium-sized. The chain uses TRBV5-4 and TRBJ1-6; the D gene is possibly TRBD1 (6 bases). V lost 2 bases and J 7 bases, leaving 10 bases between the germline ends. Per germline, CDR1 SGHNT and CDR2 YYREEE (reference sequence). The CDR3 is 14 residues long. CDR3 nucleotides: TGTGCCAGCAGCTTTTCAGGGGTGAATTCACCCCTCCACTTT. Amino acids: CASSFSGVNSPLHF.

This chain joins TRBV7-3 and TRBJ2-1; 11 nucleotides line up with TRBD2. V trimming: 3 bases; J trimming: 6 bases; junction bases outside the gene matches: 4. CDR1 SGHTA and CDR2 FQGTGA come from the germline V gene. The CDR3 runs 15 residues. In DNA form, the CDR3 reads TGTGCCAGCAGCTTCGGACTAGCGGGTATCAATGAGCAGTTCTTC. This codes for CASSFGLAGINEQFF. The whole variable domain, remainder taken from reference TRBV7-3 and TRBJ2-1, is GAGVSQTPSNKVTEKGKYVELRCDPISGHTALYWYRQSLGQGPEFLIYFQGTGAADDSGLPNDRFFAVRPEGSVSTLKIQRTERGDSAVYLCASSFGLAGINEQFFGPGTRLTVL.

V and J are TRBV5-1 and TRBJ1-1, with TRBD1 matching over 7 bases. CDR3 length: 14 amino acids. With V trimmed by 4 bases and J by 4 bases, 7 bases remained unmatched. Germline V gene sequence: CDR1 SGHRS, CDR2 YFSETQ. CDR3 nucleotides: TGCGCCAGCAGCCAAACGACAGGGCGCACTGAAGCTTTCTTT. Its protein product is CASSQTTGRTEAFF. Variable domain in full (rest from reference TRBV5-1 and TRBJ1-1): KAGVTQTPRYLIKTRGQQVTLSCSPISGHRSVSWYQQTPGQGLQFLFEYFSETQRNKGNFPGRFSGRQFSNSRSEMNVSTLELGDSALYLCASSQTTGRTEAFFGQGTRLTVV.

CDR3 amino acids: CASSSGAPTGELFF. The CDR3 DNA reads as TGTGCCAGCAGTTCGGGAGCCCCCACCGGGGAGCTGTTTTTT. This chain links TRBV28 with TRBJ2-2; TRBD2 might be the D (6 bases). The CDR3 is 14 residues long. Germline CDR1 MDHEN, CDR2 SYDVKM. V was clipped by 4 bases and J by 4 bases, with 10 bases between them.

The chain links TRBV18 to TRBJ1-6, with D tentatively TRBD1 (6 bases). V was shortened by 1 base and J by 8 bases, with 24 bases between the two germline ends. The CDR3 totals 19 residues. Germline CDR1 reads KGHSH; CDR2 reads LQKENI. CDR3 sequence reads: CASSPRARGSGLGYSPLHF. Written as DNA, the CDR3 is TGTGCCAGCTCACCACGGGCCAGGGGATCGGGCCTGGGCTATTCACCCCTCCACTTT.

The V gene is TRBV9, the J gene TRBJ2-5, with TRBD1 identical over 7 bases. The CDR3 is 16 residues long. Germline lookup yields CDR1 SGDLS and CDR2 YYNGEE. Trimming took 3 bases from V and 4 from J; bases not matched to a gene: 12. CDR3 nucleotides: TGTGCCAGCAGCGCAACAGGGGAGAGGGATACAGAGACCCAGTACTTC. Translating it yields CASSATGERDTETQYF.